This T cell receptor (beta chain) derives from a study of blood T cells in healthy people across ages. Study findings and constraints: As age increased, TCR beta diversity per million T cells fell in a roughly linear fashion.

There were at least 5 micrograms of total RNA extracted from every sample. The use of a sample-barcoded 5' primer and a J-beta primer mix characterized a second PCR of roughly 6 to 11 cycles. In TCRdb, the 5' RACE reads were re-called with MiXCR into one record per CDR3 protein. In the table there are 1.4 million to 1.5 million distinct CDR3 sequences, roughly 40% of which are singletons. Worth noting for this clonotype: As yet, its antigen is unknown. An end of the junction does not agree with germline; a read error may underlie this.

CDR1 and CDR2 (germline): MNHNS, SASEGT. The CDR3 has 14 amino acids. The sample was blood. This TCR came from a woman under 30 in good health. This sequence joins TRBV6-1 and TRBJ2-1; possibly TRBD1 or TRBD2 for D (5 bases each). The CDR3: CASSEGPGQGEQFF. CDR3 DNA: TGTGCCAGCAGCGAAGGACCGGGGCAGGGTGAGCAGTTCTTC.